Listed below are T cell receptor beta chains from one sample, sequenced in a study of cytomegalovirus exposure and HLA in healthy donors. TCRdb's copy holds only in-frame clones and misses some; the assay was immunoSEQ multiplex PCR. The sample carries under 150,000 clones, roughly two thirds recorded once. Sequencing was performed on PBMCs. The receptor set was obtained from a man in his thirties or forties in good health and CMV-seropositive. The conserved cysteine and the conserved F or W are not part of the CDR3 here. Fields, in order: V gene, CDR3 protein.

TRBV7-6 ASSTPGLETQY
TRBV5-4 ASSFFGGSSYNEQF
TRBV25-1 ASSEWGGLRDIQY
TRBV7-9 ASSLGQVLSYEQY
TRBV5-6 ASSWGTGGNYGYT
TRBV9 ASSVELLTDTQY
TRBV5-1 ASSLDPGQSYEQY
TRBV28 ASSLGALVPGELF
TRBV2 ASSHPDTTYNEQF
TRBV9 ASSIQHNYGYT
TRBV5-1 ASRDVGPGGYT
TRBV5-6 ASSHPEGGEQF
TRBV6-7 ATPGSGHNEQF
TRBV18 ASSPFDRAYQPQH
TRBV18 ASSPGTSGSPDEQY
TRBV5-4 ASSLKAQGGEQY
TRBV9 ASSQYFGGNTIY
TRBV28 ASSLSGGKETQY
TRBV19 ASSIGSSETQY
TRBV7-9 ASSSQGVSSYNEQF
TRBV7-2 ASSLEPGYFYNSPLH
TRBV18 ASSPPSGLAGPSLYNEQF
TRBV5-4 ASSLDRVAEAF
TRBV21-1 ASTLRGRGLPGELF
TRBV7-3 ASSSQGLANEKLF
TRBV6-1 ASSATVSSYEQY
TRBV29-1 SVETSDQETQY
TRBV6-4 ASSEARELLGEQY
TRBV7-3 ASSQGGKTDTQY
TRBV7-2 ASSLDRTATQY
TRBV7-2 ASSPRQARGHEQY
TRBV28 ASSWSGGRNTGELF
TRBV7-3 ASSFDVVLAGFGELF
TRBV5-1 ASSFGGTGRRNTIY
TRBV6-5 ASSKRTANTEAF
TRBV7-3 ASSLTTGGPRDEQF
TRBV7-8 ASSPTVYEQY
TRBV14 ASSQDRLAGATEQF
TRBV11-3 ASSWGTTPGDRELF
TRBV11-1 ASSRNTNGYGYT
TRBV19 ASKDVILAENTGELF
TRBV5-4 ASSPSQGAQETQY
TRBV27 ASRKGQGVYEQY
TRBV6-4 ASSGTDTGELF
TRBV5-1 ASSPGGLGGETQY
TRBV4-1 ASSQGVSGAQH
TRBV7-8 ASSKGHRSGNTIY
TRBV6-1 ASSEGTDRGSYT
TRBV15 ATSSYRGGTEAF
TRBV5-1 ASSSSGGTGELF
TRBV29-1 SVARESYGYT
TRBV11-1 ASSRETDRGYWETQY
TRBV29-1 SVEDRVGQKQETQY
TRBV5-4 ASSWRGSPETQY
TRBV18 ASSSFGEPSSSYNEQF
TRBV6-1 ASSESRTSSTDTQY